One TCR beta chain is described in this entry. The sample carries other DNA sequences with the same CDR3. This entry belongs to a study of shared clonotypes between healthy human individuals. Per the germline V gene, CDR1 is MNHNS and CDR2 is SASEGT. The CDR3 length is 12 residues. Trimming shortened V by 9 bases and J by 0 bases, and 6 bases separated the two germline ends. Memory CD4+ cells were the fraction left after CD45RA+ naive selection. Method: immunoSEQ multiplex PCR; TCRdb's copy keeps in-frame clones and lacks some. The sample consists of 850,000 to 1,100,000 clones, 60% to 85% of them appearing once.

The chain combines TRBV6-1 with TRBJ1-5; D not resolved. The source material was memory CD4+ T cells from PBMCs. The sample's subset: CD45RA-negative fraction. The TCR comes from a man younger than 30 in good health. Some clones in this sample may be carry-over from other donors' samples. DNA for the CDR3: TGTGCCAGTACTTATAGCAATCAGCCCCAGCATTTT. Encoded protein: CASTYSNQPQHF.